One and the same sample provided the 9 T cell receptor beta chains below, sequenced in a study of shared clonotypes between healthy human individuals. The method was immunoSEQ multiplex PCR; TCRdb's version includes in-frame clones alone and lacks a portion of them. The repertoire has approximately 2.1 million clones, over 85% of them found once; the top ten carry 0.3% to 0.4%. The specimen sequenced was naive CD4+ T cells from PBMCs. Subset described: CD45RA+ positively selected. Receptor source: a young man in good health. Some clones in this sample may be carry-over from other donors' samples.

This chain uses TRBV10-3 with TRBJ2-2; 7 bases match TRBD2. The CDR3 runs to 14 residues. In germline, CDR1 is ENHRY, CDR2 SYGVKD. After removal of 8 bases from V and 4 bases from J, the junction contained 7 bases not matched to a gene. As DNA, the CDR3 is TGTGCCATCGGGCTAGCGGTTTCCACCGGGGAGCTGTTTTTT. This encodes CAIGLAVSTGELFF.

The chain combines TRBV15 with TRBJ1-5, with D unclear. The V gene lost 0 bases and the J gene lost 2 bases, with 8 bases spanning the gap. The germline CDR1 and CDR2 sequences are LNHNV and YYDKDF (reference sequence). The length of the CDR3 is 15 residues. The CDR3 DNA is TGTGCCACCAGCAGAGATTTGCTGGGCAATCAGCCCCAGCATTTT. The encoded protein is CATSRDLLGNQPQHF.

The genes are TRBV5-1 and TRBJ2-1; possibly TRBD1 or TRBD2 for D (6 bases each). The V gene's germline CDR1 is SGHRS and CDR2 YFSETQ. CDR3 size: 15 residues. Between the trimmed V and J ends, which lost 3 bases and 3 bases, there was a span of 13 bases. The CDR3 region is CASSWDGGGYNEQFF. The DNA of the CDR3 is TGCGCCAGCAGCTGGGACGGAGGGGGCTACAATGAGCAGTTCTTC.

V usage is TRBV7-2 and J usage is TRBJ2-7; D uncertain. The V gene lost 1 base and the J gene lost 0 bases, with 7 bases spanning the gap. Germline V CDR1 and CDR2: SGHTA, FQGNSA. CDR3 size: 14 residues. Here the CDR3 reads CASSLGQSSYEQYF. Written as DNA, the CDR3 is TGTGCCAGCAGCTTAGGCCAGAGCTCCTACGAGCAGTACTTC. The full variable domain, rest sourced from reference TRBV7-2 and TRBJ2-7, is GAGVSQSPSNKVTEKGKDVELRCDPISGHTALYWYRQSLGQGLEFLIYFQGNSAPDKSGLPSDRFSAERTGGSVSTLTIQRTQQEDSAVYLCASSLGQSSYEQYFGPGTRLTVT.

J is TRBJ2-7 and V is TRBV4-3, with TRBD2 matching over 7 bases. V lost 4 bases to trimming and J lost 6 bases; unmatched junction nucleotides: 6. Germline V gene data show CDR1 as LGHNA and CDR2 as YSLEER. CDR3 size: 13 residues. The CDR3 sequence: CASSREPGGEQYF. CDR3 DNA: TGCGCCAGCAGCCGGGAACCGGGGGGCGAGCAGTACTTC.

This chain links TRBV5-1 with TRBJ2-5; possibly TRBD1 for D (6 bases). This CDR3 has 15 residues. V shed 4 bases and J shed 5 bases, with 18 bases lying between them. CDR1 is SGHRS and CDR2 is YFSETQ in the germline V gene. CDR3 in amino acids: CASSPGWGRSETQYF. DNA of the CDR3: TGCGCCAGCAGCCCAGGCTGGGGGCGTTCGGAGACCCAGTACTTC.

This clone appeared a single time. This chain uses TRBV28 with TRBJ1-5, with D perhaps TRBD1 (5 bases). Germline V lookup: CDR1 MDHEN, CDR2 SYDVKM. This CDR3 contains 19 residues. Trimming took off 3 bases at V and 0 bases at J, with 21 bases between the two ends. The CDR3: CASSFNVIRQTYSNQPQHF. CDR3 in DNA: TGTGCCAGCAGTTTCAATGTCATAAGACAGACCTATAGCAATCAGCCCCAGCATTTT. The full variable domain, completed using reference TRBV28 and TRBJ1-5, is DVKVTQSSRYLVKRTGEKVFLECVQDMDHENMFWYRQDPGLGLRLIYFSYDVKMKEKGDIPEGYSVSREKKERFSLILESASTNQTSMYLCASSFNVIRQTYSNQPQHFGDGTRLSIL.

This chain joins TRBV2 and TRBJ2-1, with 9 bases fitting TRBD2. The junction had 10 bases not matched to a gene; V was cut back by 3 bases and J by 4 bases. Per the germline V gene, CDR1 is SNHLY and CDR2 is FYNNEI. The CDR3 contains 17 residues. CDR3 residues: CASSDNLRTSVYNEQFF. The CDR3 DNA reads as TGTGCCAGCAGTGATAACTTGAGGACTAGCGTTTACAATGAGCAGTTCTTC.

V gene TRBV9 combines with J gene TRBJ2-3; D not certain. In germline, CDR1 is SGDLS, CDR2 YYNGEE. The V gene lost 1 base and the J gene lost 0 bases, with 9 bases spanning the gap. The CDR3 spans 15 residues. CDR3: CASSVIGRSTDTQYF. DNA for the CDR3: TGTGCCAGCAGCGTAATTGGCCGTAGCACAGATACGCAGTATTTT.